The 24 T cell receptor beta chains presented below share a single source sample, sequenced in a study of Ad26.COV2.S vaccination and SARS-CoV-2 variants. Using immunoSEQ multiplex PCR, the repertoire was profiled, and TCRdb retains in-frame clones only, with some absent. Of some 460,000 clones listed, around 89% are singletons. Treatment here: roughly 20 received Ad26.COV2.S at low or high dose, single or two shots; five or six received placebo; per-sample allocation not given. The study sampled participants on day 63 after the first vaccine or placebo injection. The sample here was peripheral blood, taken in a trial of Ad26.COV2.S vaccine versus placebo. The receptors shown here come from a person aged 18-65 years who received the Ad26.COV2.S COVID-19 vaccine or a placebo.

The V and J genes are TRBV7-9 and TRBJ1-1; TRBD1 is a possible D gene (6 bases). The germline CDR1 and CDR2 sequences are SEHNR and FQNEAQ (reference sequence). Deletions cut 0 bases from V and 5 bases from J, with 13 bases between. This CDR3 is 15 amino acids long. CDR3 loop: CASSLAGTRATEAFF. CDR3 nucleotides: TGTGCCAGCAGCTTAGCAGGGACACGAGCTACTGAAGCTTTCTTT.

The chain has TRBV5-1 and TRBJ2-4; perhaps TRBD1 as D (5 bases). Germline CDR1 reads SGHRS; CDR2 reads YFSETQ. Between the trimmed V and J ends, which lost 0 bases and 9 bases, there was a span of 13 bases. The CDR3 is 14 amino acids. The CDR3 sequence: CASSLAAQGAIQYF. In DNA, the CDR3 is TGCGCCAGCAGCTTGGCTGCCCAAGGGGCCATTCAGTACTTC.

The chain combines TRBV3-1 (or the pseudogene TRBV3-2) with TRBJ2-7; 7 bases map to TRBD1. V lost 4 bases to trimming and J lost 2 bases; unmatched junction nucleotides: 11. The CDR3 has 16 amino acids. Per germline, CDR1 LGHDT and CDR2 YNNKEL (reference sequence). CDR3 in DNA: TGTGCCAGCAGCCTAGCCCGACAGGGAATAACCTACGAGCAGTACTTC. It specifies CASSLARQGITYEQYF.

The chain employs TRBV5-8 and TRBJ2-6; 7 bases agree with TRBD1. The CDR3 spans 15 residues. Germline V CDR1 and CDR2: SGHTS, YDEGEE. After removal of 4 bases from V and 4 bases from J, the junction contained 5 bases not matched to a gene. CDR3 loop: CASSLTGSGANVLTF. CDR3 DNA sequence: TGTGCCAGCAGCCTGACAGGGTCAGGGGCCAACGTCCTGACTTTC.

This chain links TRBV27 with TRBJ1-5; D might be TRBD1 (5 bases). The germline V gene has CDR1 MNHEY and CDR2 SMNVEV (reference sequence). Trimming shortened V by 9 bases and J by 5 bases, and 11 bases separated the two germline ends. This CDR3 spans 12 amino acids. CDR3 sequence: CARGRGDQPQHF. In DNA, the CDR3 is TGTGCCAGGGGGCGAGGAGATCAGCCCCAGCATTTT.

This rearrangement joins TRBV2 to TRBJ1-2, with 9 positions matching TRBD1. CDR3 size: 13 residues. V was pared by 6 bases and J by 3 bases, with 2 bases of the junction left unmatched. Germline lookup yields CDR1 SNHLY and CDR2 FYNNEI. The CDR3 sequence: CASRGQGDYGYTF. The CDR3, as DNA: TGTGCCAGCAGGGGACAGGGAGACTATGGCTACACCTTC. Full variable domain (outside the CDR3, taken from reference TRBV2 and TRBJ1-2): EPEVTQTPSHQVTQMGQEVILRCVPISNHLYFYWYRQILGQKVEFLVSFYNNEISEKSEIFDDQFSVERPDGSNFTLKIRSTKLEDSAMYFCASRGQGDYGYTFGSGTRLTVV.

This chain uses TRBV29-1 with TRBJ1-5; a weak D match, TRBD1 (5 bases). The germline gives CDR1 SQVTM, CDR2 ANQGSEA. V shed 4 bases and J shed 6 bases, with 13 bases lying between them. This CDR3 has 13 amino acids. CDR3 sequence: CSVGQPGGQPQHF. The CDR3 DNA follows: TGCAGCGTTGGACAACCTGGGGGTCAGCCCCAGCATTTT.

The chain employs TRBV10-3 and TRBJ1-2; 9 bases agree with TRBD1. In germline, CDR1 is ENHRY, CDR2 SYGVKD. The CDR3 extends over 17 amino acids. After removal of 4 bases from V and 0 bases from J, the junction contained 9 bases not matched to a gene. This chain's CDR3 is CAISGRPGQGANYGYTF. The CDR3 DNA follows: TGTGCCATCAGTGGGCGACCGGGACAGGGAGCTAACTATGGCTACACCTTC.

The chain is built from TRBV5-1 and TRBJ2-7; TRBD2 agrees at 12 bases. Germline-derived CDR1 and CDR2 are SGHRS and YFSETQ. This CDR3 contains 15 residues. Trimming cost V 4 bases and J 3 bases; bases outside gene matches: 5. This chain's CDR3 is CASSRLAGDNYEQYF. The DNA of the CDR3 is TGCGCCAGCAGCCGACTAGCGGGGGATAACTACGAGCAGTACTTC.

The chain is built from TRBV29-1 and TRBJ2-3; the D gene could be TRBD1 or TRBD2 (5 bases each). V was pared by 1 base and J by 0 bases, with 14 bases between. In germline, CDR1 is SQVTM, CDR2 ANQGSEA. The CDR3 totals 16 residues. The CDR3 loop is CSVEGSGARSTDTQYF. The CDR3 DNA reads TGCAGCGTTGAAGGTTCCGGGGCTAGGAGCACAGATACGCAGTATTTT.

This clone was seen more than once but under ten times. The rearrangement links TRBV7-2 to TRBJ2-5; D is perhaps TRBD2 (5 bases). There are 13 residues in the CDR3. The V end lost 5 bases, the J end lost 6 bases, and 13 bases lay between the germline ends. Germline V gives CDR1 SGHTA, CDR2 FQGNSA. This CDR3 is CASSPKSGKTQYF. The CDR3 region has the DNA TGTGCCAGCAGCCCCAAATCGGGGAAGACCCAGTACTTC.

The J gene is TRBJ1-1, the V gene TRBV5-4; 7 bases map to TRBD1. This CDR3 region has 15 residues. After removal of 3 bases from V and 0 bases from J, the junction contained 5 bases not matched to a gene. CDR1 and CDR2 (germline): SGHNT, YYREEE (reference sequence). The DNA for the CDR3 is TGTGCCAGCAGCTACAGGGGACTCATGAACACTGAAGCTTTCTTT. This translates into CASSYRGLMNTEAFF. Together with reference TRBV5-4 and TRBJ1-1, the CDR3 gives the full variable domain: ETGVTQSPTHLIKTRGQQVTLRCSSQSGHNTVSWYQQALGQGPQFIFQYYREEENGRGNFPPRFSGLQFPNYSSELNVNALELDDSALYLCASSYRGLMNTEAFFGQGTRLTVV.

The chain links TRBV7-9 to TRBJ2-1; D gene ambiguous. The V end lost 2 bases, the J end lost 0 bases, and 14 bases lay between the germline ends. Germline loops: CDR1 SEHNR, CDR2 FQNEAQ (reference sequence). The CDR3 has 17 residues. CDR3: CASSLLGASSSYNEQFF. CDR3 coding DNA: TGTGCCAGCAGCTTATTAGGCGCTAGTAGCTCCTACAATGAGCAGTTCTTC.

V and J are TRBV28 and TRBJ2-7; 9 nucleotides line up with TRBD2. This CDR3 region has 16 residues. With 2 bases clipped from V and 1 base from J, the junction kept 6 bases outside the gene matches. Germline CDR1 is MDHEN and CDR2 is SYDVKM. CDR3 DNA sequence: TGTGCCAGCAGTTTAATGGGGACTAGCTTATCCTACGAGCAGTACTTC. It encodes CASSLMGTSLSYEQYF.

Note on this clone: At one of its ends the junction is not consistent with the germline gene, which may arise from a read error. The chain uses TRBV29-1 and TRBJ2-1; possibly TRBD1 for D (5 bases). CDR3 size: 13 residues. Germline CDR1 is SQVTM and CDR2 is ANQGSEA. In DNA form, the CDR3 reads TGCAGCGTGGAAGGGGTCAACGGCGATGAGCAGTTCTTC. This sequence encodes CSVEGVNGDEQFF.

The CDR3: CASSQEVRIAEHNEQFF. The CDR3 bases are TGTGCCAGCAGCCAAGAAGTGAGAATAGCCGAACACAATGAGCAGTTCTTC. The chain carries TRBV3-1 (or the pseudogene TRBV3-2) and TRBJ2-1; no clear D. Trimming pared 0 bases from V and 5 bases from J, leaving 17 bases between. Germline CDR1 is LGHDT and CDR2 is YNNKEL (reference sequence). The CDR3 is 17 residues long.

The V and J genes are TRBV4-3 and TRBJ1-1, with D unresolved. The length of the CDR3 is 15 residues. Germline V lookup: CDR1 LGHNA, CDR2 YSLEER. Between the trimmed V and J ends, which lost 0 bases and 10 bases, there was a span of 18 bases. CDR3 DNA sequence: TGCGCCAGCAGCCAAGATCTTGGAGGTCCTGAAAGAGCTTTCTTT. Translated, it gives CASSQDLGGPERAFF.

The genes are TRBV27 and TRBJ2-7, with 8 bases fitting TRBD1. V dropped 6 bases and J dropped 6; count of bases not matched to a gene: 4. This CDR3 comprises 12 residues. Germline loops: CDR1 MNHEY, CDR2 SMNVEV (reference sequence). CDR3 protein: CASSLTGVEQYF. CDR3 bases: TGTGCCAGCAGCCTGACAGGGGTCGAGCAGTACTTC.

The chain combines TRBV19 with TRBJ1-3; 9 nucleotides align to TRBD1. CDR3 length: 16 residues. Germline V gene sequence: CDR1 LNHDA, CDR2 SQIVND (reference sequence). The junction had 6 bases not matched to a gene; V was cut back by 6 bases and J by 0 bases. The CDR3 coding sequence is TGTGCCAGTAGCAGACAGGGGGATTTCTCTGGAAACACCATATATTTT. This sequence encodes CASSRQGDFSGNTIYF.

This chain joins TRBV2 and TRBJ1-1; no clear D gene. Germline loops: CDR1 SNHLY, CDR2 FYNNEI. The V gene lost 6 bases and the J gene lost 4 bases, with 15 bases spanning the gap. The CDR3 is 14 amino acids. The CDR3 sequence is CASRQESAPTEAFF. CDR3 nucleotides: TGTGCCAGCAGACAAGAGTCCGCCCCCACTGAAGCTTTCTTT.

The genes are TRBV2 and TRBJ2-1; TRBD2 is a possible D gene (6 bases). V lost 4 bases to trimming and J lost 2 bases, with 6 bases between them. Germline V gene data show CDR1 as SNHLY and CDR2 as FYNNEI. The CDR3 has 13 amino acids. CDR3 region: CASSGGTYNEQFF. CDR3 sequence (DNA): TGTGCCAGCAGTGGCGGGACCTACAATGAGCAGTTCTTC.

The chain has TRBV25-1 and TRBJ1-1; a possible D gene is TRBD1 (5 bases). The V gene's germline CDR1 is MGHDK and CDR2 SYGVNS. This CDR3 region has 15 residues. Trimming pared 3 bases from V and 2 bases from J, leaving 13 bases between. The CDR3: CASSELGDFNTEAFF. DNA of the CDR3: TGTGCCAGCAGTGAGCTAGGGGACTTCAACACTGAAGCTTTCTTT.

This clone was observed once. Written as DNA, the CDR3 is TGTGCCAGCAGCTTAAGGCGGGTTCGGGACTGGAGCTCCTACAATGAGCAGTTCTTC. It translates to CASSLRRVRDWSSYNEQFF. This chain links TRBV7-6 with TRBJ2-1, with a possible D match to TRBD2 (6 bases). CDR1 SGHVS and CDR2 FNYEAQ come from the germline V gene. Trimming cost V 2 bases and J 0 bases, with 20 bases left between them. The CDR3 extends over 19 amino acids. Filled out from reference TRBV7-6 and TRBJ2-1, the complete variable domain reads GAGVSQSPRYKVTKRGQDVALRCDPISGHVSLYWYRQALGQGPEFLTYFNYEAQQDKSGLPNDRFSAERPEGSISTLTIQRTEQRDSAMYRCASSLRRVRDWSSYNEQFFGPGTRLTVL.

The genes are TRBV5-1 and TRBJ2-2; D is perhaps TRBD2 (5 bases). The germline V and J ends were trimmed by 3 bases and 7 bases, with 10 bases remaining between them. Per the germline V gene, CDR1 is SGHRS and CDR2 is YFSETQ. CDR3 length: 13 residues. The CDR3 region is CASSSDGNGELFF. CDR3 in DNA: TGCGCCAGCAGCTCCGACGGGAACGGGGAGCTGTTTTTT. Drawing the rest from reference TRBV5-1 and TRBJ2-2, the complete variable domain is KAGVTQTPRYLIKTRGQQVTLSCSPISGHRSVSWYQQTPGQGLQFLFEYFSETQRNKGNFPGRFSGRQFSNSRSEMNVSTLELGDSALYLCASSSDGNGELFFGEGSRLTVL.